The 29 T cell receptor beta chains below come from one sample, sequenced in a study of shared clonotypes between healthy human individuals (TCRdb year 2020). Receptors were amplified or captured by the immunoSEQ multiplex PCR assay. Not all clones reach the TCRdb copy of this immuneACCESS table, which keeps in-frame sequences only. Checked studies attribute under half of the gap to unresolved V genes and leave the rest unexplained. The sample includes around 690,000 clones, with 90% observed a single time. Of the sample, roughly 36% falls within the top ten clones. The sequencing input was memory CD8+ T cells from PBMCs. Read against the paper, the sample's cell subset or site label means: CD45RO+ cells pooled with CCR7-negative TemRA cells. The receptors shown here come from a young man in good health. Some clones in this sample may be carry-over from other donors' samples.

J is TRBJ2-5 and V is TRBV7-3; maybe TRBD2 (5 bases). The assigned J gene may be wrong: the sequence end matches TRBJ2-7 better. The CDR3 contains 14 residues. CDR1 is SGHTA and CDR2 is FQGTGA in the germline V gene. The CDR3 DNA follows: TGTGCCAGCAGCTTCTTGGACTCCTGCTACGAGCAGTACTTC. Translating it yields CASSFLDSCYEQYF.

On this clone itself: A read error likely explains this, since a far larger clone differs by one base. The sample carries other DNA sequences with the same CDR3. The rearrangement uses TRBV27 and TRBJ2-3; no definite D call. Trimming left V 2 bases short and J 5 bases short, with 2 bases between. CDR1 MNHEY and CDR2 SMNVEV come from the germline V gene (reference sequence). CDR3 size: 11 residues. CDR3 loop: CASSLGDTQYF. The CDR3 coding sequence is TGTGCCAGCAGTTTAGGAGATACGCAGTATTTT.

This chain joins TRBV4-3 and TRBJ2-2; the match to TRBD2 covers 7 bases. Germline loops: CDR1 LGHNA, CDR2 YSLEER. This CDR3 has 12 amino acids. V dropped 11 bases and J dropped 5; count of bases not matched to a gene: 5. The CDR3 protein is CASLGGTGELFF. The CDR3 region has the DNA TGCGCCTCTCTGGGGGGGACCGGGGAGCTGTTTTTT.

The gene calls are TRBV11-2 and TRBJ2-7, with D perhaps TRBD1 (6 bases). V lost 5 bases, J lost 3 bases, and 14 bases lay in between. Germline V gene sequence: CDR1 SGHAT, CDR2 FQNNGV. The CDR3 extends over 14 amino acids. The CDR3 is CASSPRDILYEQYF. DNA for the CDR3: TGTGCCAGCAGCCCCCGGGACATCCTCTACGAGCAGTACTTC.

This clone turned up a few times. V and J are TRBV30 and TRBJ1-5; TRBD1 is a possible D gene (6 bases). Trimming stripped 0 bases from V and 3 bases from J, with 9 bases between. Germline lookup yields CDR1 GTSNPN and CDR2 SVGIG (reference sequence). The CDR3 totals 14 residues. This CDR3 reads CAWSVGGYNQPQHF. CDR3 in DNA: TGTGCCTGGAGTGTAGGGGGGTACAATCAGCCCCAGCATTTT.

V gene TRBV19 combines with J gene TRBJ2-1; maybe TRBD2 (5 bases). V lost 7 bases, J lost 8 bases, and 15 bases lay in between. This CDR3 has 13 residues. The germline V gene has CDR1 LNHDA and CDR2 SQIVND (reference sequence). The CDR3 spells CASNGLPLDEQFF. The CDR3 nucleotides read TGTGCCAGTAATGGACTGCCCTTGGATGAGCAGTTCTTC.

The rearrangement links TRBV11-2 to TRBJ2-4; TRBD1 agrees at 9 bases. The CDR3 runs 15 residues. V was clipped by 1 base and J by 8 bases; unmatched bases: 6. Germline CDR1 and CDR2: SGHAT and FQNNGV. CDR3 DNA: TGTGCCAGCAGCTTAGGGGGGACAGGGAGAGACATTCAGTACTTC. Translated, it gives CASSLGGTGRDIQYF.

This sequence joins TRBV7-2 and TRBJ1-2; D not resolved. V was trimmed by 4 bases and J by 3 bases, leaving 6 bases between them. Germline CDR1 and CDR2: SGHTA and FQGNSA. CDR3 length: 12 residues. CDR3 amino acids: CASSSRDYGYTF. The CDR3, as DNA: TGTGCCAGCAGCTCCCGGGACTATGGCTACACCTTC.

V gene TRBV7-3 combines with J gene TRBJ1-6, with 9 nucleotides matching TRBD1. This CDR3 spans 15 amino acids. The germline CDR1 and CDR2 sequences are SGHTA and FQGTGA. With 4 bases clipped from V and 8 bases from J, the junction kept 6 bases outside the gene matches. CDR3 DNA: TGTGCCAGCAGCTCTACAGGGGGCGACGATTCACCCCTCCACTTT. This translates into CASSSTGGDDSPLHF.

The rearrangement joins TRBV7-9 to TRBJ1-2; 7 bases fit TRBD1. Germline values: CDR1 SEHNR, CDR2 FQNEAQ (reference sequence). Trimming cost V 5 bases and J 3 bases; bases outside gene matches: 6. The CDR3 runs 14 residues. CDR3 loop: CASSAGQADYGYTF. CDR3 in DNA: TGTGCCAGCAGCGCCGGACAGGCTGACTATGGCTACACCTTC.

This sequence joins TRBV6-5 and TRBJ2-3, with D tentatively TRBD1 (5 bases). The CDR3 sequence is 15 residues long. In germline, CDR1 is MNHEY, CDR2 SVGAGI. Trimming stripped 5 bases from V and 3 bases from J, with 15 bases between. The CDR3 DNA is TGTGCCAGCAGTCCCTACACAGGACGTACAGATACGCAGTATTTT. It translates to CASSPYTGRTDTQYF.

This chain links TRBV4-3 with TRBJ2-5; TRBD1 matches at 8 bases. Trimming at V came to 2 bases and at J to 5 bases, leaving 7 bases not matched to a gene. CDR1 is LGHNA, CDR2 YSLEER, per germline. This CDR3 has 15 amino acids. The CDR3 DNA sequence: TGCGCCAGCAGCCAATCTCCTCGACAGGGGGAGACCCAGTACTTC. It is translated as CASSQSPRQGETQYF.

V and J are TRBV29-1 and TRBJ1-2, with D possibly being TRBD1 (5 bases). CDR1 and CDR2 (germline): SQVTM, ANQGSEA. The CDR3 extends over 12 amino acids. V dropped 8 bases and J dropped 6 bases, with 16 bases sitting between them. CDR3 DNA: TGCAGCCTCCCGGGGTTGGGGGATGGCTACACCTTC. It yields the protein CSLPGLGDGYTF.

The chain combines TRBV2 with TRBJ2-7; the D is unclear. Germline V gene lookup returns CDR1 SNHLY and CDR2 FYNNEI. Trimming pared 10 bases from V and 3 bases from J, leaving 13 bases between. This CDR3 has 12 amino acids. The CDR3 DNA reads as TGTGCCACTGGGGTAGGGTTCTACGAGCAGTACTTC. It specifies CATGVGFYEQYF.

This clone has only a few counts. The chain joins TRBV6-1 to TRBJ2-4; 7 bases agree with TRBD1. Germline values: CDR1 MNHNS, CDR2 SASEGT. The V and J ends lost 6 bases and 6 bases, in that order; junction bases with no gene match: 5. This CDR3 is built from 13 residues. In DNA, the CDR3 is TGTGCCAGCAGCGACAGGGAACCAAACATTCAGTACTTC. Translating it yields CASSDREPNIQYF.

Concerning this clone: Distinct nucleotide sequences in the sample also encode this CDR3. V gene TRBV28 combines with J gene TRBJ1-1, with no clear D. There are 11 residues in the CDR3. V was pared by 1 base and J by 4 bases, with 1 base between. Per the germline V gene, CDR1 is MDHEN and CDR2 is SYDVKM. DNA for the CDR3: TGTGCCAGCAGTTTATCCACTGAAGCTTTCTTT. Its translation is CASSLSTEAFF.

The chain carries TRBV18 and TRBJ2-3, with D possibly matching TRBD2 (5 bases). There are 17 residues in the CDR3. CDR1 is KGHSH and CDR2 is LQKENI in the germline V gene. V was pared by 0 bases and J by 3 bases, with 16 bases between. The CDR3 reads CASSPPGGPPGTDTQYF. Here the CDR3 DNA reads TGTGCCAGCTCACCACCGGGCGGGCCGCCCGGGACAGATACGCAGTATTTT.

This chain uses TRBV9 with TRBJ2-2, with D perhaps being TRBD1 or TRBD2 (5 bases each). The CDR3 spans 14 residues. The V gene's germline CDR1 is SGDLS and CDR2 YYNGEE. V gave up 3 bases and J gave up 6 bases, with 12 bases separating them. Here the CDR3 reads CASSAGTWAGELFF. DNA for the CDR3: TGTGCCAGCAGCGCCGGGACGTGGGCCGGGGAGCTGTTTTTT.

This chain joins TRBV27 and TRBJ2-7, with D perhaps matching TRBD1 (5 bases). V was shortened by 1 base and J by 6 bases, with 10 bases between the two germline ends. From germline, CDR1 is MNHEY and CDR2 SMNVEV (reference sequence). The CDR3 consists of 13 residues. The CDR3 here is CASSLWPGREQYF. The CDR3 region has the DNA TGTGCCAGCAGTTTATGGCCAGGGCGCGAGCAGTACTTC.

The genes are TRBV11-1 and TRBJ2-2; D is perhaps TRBD2 (5 bases). Germline CDR1 SGHAT, CDR2 FQDESV (reference sequence). The CDR3 spans 15 residues. V was shortened by 4 bases and J by 3 bases, with 12 bases between the two germline ends. The CDR3 loop reads CASSSPGYYTGELFF. CDR3 sequence (DNA): TGTGCCAGCAGCTCCCCGGGATACTACACCGGGGAGCTGTTTTTT.

This chain links TRBV27 with TRBJ2-7; TRBD2 matches 8 bases. J was trimmed by 7 bases and V by 6 bases; bases with no gene match: 11. The germline V gene has CDR1 MNHEY and CDR2 SMNVEV (reference sequence). The CDR3 runs to 14 residues. CDR3 residues: CASSASGRGSEQYF. CDR3 DNA sequence: TGTGCCAGCAGCGCCAGCGGGAGAGGGAGTGAGCAGTACTTC.

The V and J genes are TRBV15 and TRBJ1-5; 9 bases are shared with TRBD1. The V and J ends lost 1 base and 1 base, in that order; junction bases with no gene match: 8. Germline CDR1 and CDR2: LNHNV and YYDKDF (reference sequence). This CDR3 has 18 residues. CDR3 DNA: TGTGCCACCAGCAGAGGTGACAGGGGGAGGATAAGCAATCAGCCCCAGCATTTT. Protein sequence: CATSRGDRGRISNQPQHF. The variable domain in full, completed from reference TRBV15 and TRBJ1-5, reads DAMVIQNPRYQVTQFGKPVTLSCSQTLNHNVMYWYQQKSSQAPKLLFHYYDKDFNNEADTPDNFQSRRPNTSFCFLDIRSPGLGDTAMYLCATSRGDRGRISNQPQHFGDGTRLSIL.

V usage is TRBV16 and J usage is TRBJ2-5; D remains unclear. Germline lookup yields CDR1 KGHSY and CDR2 FQNENV. The V gene lost 1 base and the J gene lost 5 bases, with 5 bases spanning the gap. The CDR3 is made up of 12 amino acids. CDR3 protein: CASSQYVETQYF. The CDR3 DNA reads as TGTGCCAGCAGCCAATATGTGGAGACCCAGTACTTC.

The J gene is TRBJ2-2, the V gene TRBV27; D unresolved. The V gene's germline CDR1 is MNHEY and CDR2 SMNVEV (reference sequence). Trimming took 9 bases from V and 3 from J, leaving 11 bases between them. The CDR3 spans 13 residues. CDR3 sequence reads: CASYSGDTGELFF. In DNA form, the CDR3 reads TGTGCCAGTTACTCAGGCGACACCGGGGAGCTGTTTTTT.

The chain couples TRBV2 to TRBJ2-5; no reliable D call. The V and J ends lost 10 bases and 5 bases respectively, with 14 bases between them. Germline CDR1 reads SNHLY; CDR2 reads FYNNEI. This CDR3 comprises 12 residues. CDR3 loop: CATHREVETQYF. CDR3 nucleotide sequence: TGTGCCACCCACCGAGAGGTGGAGACCCAGTACTTC.

The chain employs TRBV6-5 and TRBJ1-1, with unresolved D. The CDR3 runs to 10 residues. Germline CDR1 is MNHEY and CDR2 is SVGAGI. Trimming removed 8 bases from V and 7 bases from J, with 8 bases in between. CDR3 in amino acids: CASVGFEAFF. CDR3 coding DNA: TGTGCCAGCGTAGGGTTTGAAGCTTTCTTT.

V and J are TRBV29-1 and TRBJ2-5; 9 bases are shared with TRBD1. The end of the DNA is better explained by TRBJ2-7, so the J call may be wrong. Germline V gene lookup returns CDR1 SQVTM and CDR2 ANQGSEA. This CDR3 is built from 13 residues. The DNA for the CDR3 is TGCAGCGTTGCGGGACAGGGCCAGTACGAGCAGTACTTC. Amino acids: CSVAGQGQYEQYF.

The chain recombines TRBV27 with TRBJ2-3; no definite D call. This CDR3 comprises 12 residues. The V end was cut by 1 base, the J end by 4 bases, with 3 bases between. CDR1 MNHEY and CDR2 SMNVEV come from the germline V gene (reference sequence). CDR3 loop: CASSLLSDTQYF. Here the CDR3 DNA reads TGTGCCAGCAGTTTATTATCAGATACGCAGTATTTT.

This chain uses TRBV4-3 with TRBJ2-4; 7 nucleotides line up with TRBD2. Germline V gene lookup returns CDR1 LGHNA and CDR2 YSLEER. V dropped 6 bases and J dropped 7; count of bases not matched to a gene: 9. The CDR3 covers 14 residues. The CDR3 is CASSPSGRENIQYF. The CDR3 DNA follows: TGCGCCAGCAGTCCTAGCGGAAGGGAGAACATTCAGTACTTC.